This entry describes one T cell receptor (beta chain). Antigen unknown. The CDR3 totals 15 residues. Germline V CDR1 and CDR2: MNHNS, SASEGT. V was cut by 2 bases and J by 3 bases, with 13 bases left in between. TCR beta libraries were built with iRepertoire HTBI primers and Arm-PCR of CDR3 regions. TCRdb re-called the multiplex PCR reads through MiXCR, storing one row per CDR3 protein. Of over 500,000 distinct CDR3 sequences listed, about 16% are singletons. The sample is drawn from a study of regulatory T cells in long-lasting Graves disease. On the study more broadly: Antithyroid drug use was under 3 months in newly diagnosed Graves' patients. Notes on the study in general: Among samples with persistent disease, TRBV28, TRBJ1-2 and TRBJ2-5 were favored.

Time point specified: newly diagnosed GD, antithyroid drugs for less than 3 months. PBMC-derived RNA was used for the TCR library. This sample was shared with a second study, whose subject was T cells in Graves' hyperthyroidism and ophthalmopathy. From that second work: An initial round of RT-PCR targeting the TCR CDR3 relied on the HTBI primer set. Prediction of ophthalmopathy progression came a median around 6.1 months pre-onset.

The rearrangement uses TRBV6-1 and TRBJ1-2; the D gene is possibly TRBD1 (5 bases). The specimen was peripheral blood mononuclear cells (PBMCs), collected at new diagnosis, from a patient treated with antithyroid drugs. The origin of this receptor is a man between 18 and 29 years old with Graves disease. The CDR3 region is CASSELFGTDYGYTF. The DNA for the CDR3 is TGTGCCAGCAGTGAACTTTTCGGGACTGACTATGGCTACACCTTC.